This T cell receptor (beta chain) was recovered during a study of T cell repertoires in cytomegalovirus infection (dated by TCRdb to 2018 to 2020). Regarding the study in general: The HLA type of each donor mattered for the analysis, because public TCR beta signatures pointed to carriage of CMV infection along with the matching HLA type.

General conclusions and limits of the study: The ex vivo response was dominated by HLA-C-restricted CMV-specific TCR beta clonotypes, which also provided the single most frequent clonotype in two of eight donors. In both this cohort and an independent cohort of over 350 donors, the cumulative frequency of public TCR beta family members distinguished carriers of CMV infection plus the relevant HLA type.

For this clonotype: Its specific antigen is unknown. Base quality data are lacking; no much larger clone is found one base away.

The sequencer was an Illumina HiSeq 1500. TCRdb reanalyzed the raw reads on its own, using fastp at Q25 for trimming and MiXCR for clone calling, and kept in-frame beta chains. For every CDR3 protein sequence, its rows merge into one entry that carries the most common genes and DNA. The sample table records about 260,000 distinct CDR3 sequences; roughly 15% of these occur just once. The biggest ten clones account for 7% to 9.5% of the sample. The CDR3 starts with the cysteine, ends with the phenylalanine, and has 12 residues. The entry retains the CDR3 DNA only, 36 bases that are in frame from base 1. CDR1 MNHEY and CDR2 SVGEGT were looked up in the germline V gene. Cut back by 0 bases and 6 bases, the V and J ends lie 5 bases apart.

Recombination joined TRBV6-2 or TRBV6-3 with TRBJ1-2; D gene: possibly TRBD1, on 5 matching bases. The sequencing sample was made of PBMCs. The sequence derives from a human donor in good health (CMV status not recorded). Some clones in this sample may be carry-over from other donors' samples. The nucleotide sequence is TGTGCCAGCAGTTACTCAGGGGATGGCTACACCTTC. Its translation reads: CASSYSGDGYTF.